These 30 T cell receptor beta chains were sequenced from one sample in a study of shared clonotypes between healthy human individuals. Data came from immunoSEQ multiplex PCR; TCRdb stores just in-frame clones and leaves some out. The data hold millions of clones, with about 92% observed a single time. CD8 cells regarded as naive lacked CD45RO, were positively chosen for CCR7, and omitted terminally differentiated effector memory CD45RA+ cells. Sequencing was carried out using naive CD8+ T cells from PBMCs. These receptors originate from a man younger than 35 in good health. Some clones in this sample may be carry-over from other donors' samples.

The genes are TRBV27 and TRBJ1-5, with 10 nucleotides matching TRBD1. Germline V lookup: CDR1 MNHEY, CDR2 SMNVEV (reference sequence). The trim removed 6 bases at V and 7 bases at J, leaving 9 bases unmatched. The CDR3 has 15 residues. CDR3 protein: CASRLTGGAWQPQHF. The CDR3 DNA is TGTGCCAGCAGACTGACAGGGGGCGCATGGCAGCCCCAGCATTTT.

The rearrangement links TRBV28 to TRBJ2-7; the D is unclear. The CDR3 covers 15 residues. CDR1 is MDHEN and CDR2 is SYDVKM in the germline V gene. V gave up 2 bases and J gave up 2 bases, with 13 bases separating them. CDR3 region: CASSLPSSAPYEQYF. In nucleotides, the CDR3 is TGTGCCAGCAGTTTACCGTCCAGCGCGCCCTACGAGCAGTACTTC.

The V gene is TRBV15, the J gene TRBJ1-1; D unresolved. V shed 4 bases and J shed 2 bases, with 11 bases lying between them. Germline-derived CDR1 and CDR2 are LNHNV and YYDKDF (reference sequence). This CDR3 region has 14 residues. The CDR3 nucleotides are TGTGCCACCAGCACGCTCAGTGTCAACACTGAAGCTTTCTTT. It encodes CATSTLSVNTEAFF.

The gene calls are TRBV16 and TRBJ2-7, with D unclear. Trimming stripped 4 bases from V and 7 bases from J, with 17 bases between. CDR3 length equals 14 residues. Germline V gene lookup returns CDR1 KGHSY and CDR2 FQNENV. The CDR3 nucleotides read TGTGCCAGCAGCCCCTTTCGAGCAAAAACGGAGCAGTACTTC. Amino acid sequence: CASSPFRAKTEQYF.

For this clone: This sample also contains other DNA sequences that code for the same CDR3. The gene calls are TRBV27 and TRBJ2-3; D ambiguous. Germline assignment: CDR1 MNHEY and CDR2 SMNVEV (reference sequence). The CDR3 sequence is 11 residues long. The V end was cut by 2 bases, the J end by 5 bases, with 2 bases between. Here the CDR3 reads CASSLQDTQYF. In nucleotides, the CDR3 is TGTGCCAGCAGTTTACAAGATACGCAGTATTTT.

The V call is TRBV2, the J call TRBJ2-7; D unresolved. Trimming took off 6 bases at V and 2 bases at J, with 20 bases between the two ends. CDR1 and CDR2 (germline): SNHLY, FYNNEI. The CDR3 runs to 16 residues. The CDR3 DNA follows: TGTGCCAGCAGCCTGAAGGCGACGCAGAGCCCCTACGAGCAGTACTTC. It yields the protein CASSLKATQSPYEQYF.

The V and J genes are TRBV7-9 and TRBJ1-1, with TRBD1 matching 11 bases. The CDR3 runs to 15 residues. CDR1 and CDR2 from the germline V gene are SEHNR and FQNEAQ (reference sequence). The trim removed 5 bases at V and 4 bases at J, leaving 6 bases unmatched. The chain's CDR3 is CASSDRDRGSTEAFF. DNA of the CDR3: TGTGCCAGCAGCGATCGGGACAGGGGGAGCACTGAAGCTTTCTTT.

V is TRBV7-9 and J is TRBJ2-7, with 9 bases lining up with TRBD1. Germline CDR1 reads SEHNR; CDR2 reads FQNEAQ (reference sequence). With 9 bases clipped from V and 3 bases from J, the junction kept 9 bases outside the gene matches. This CDR3 is 14 amino acids long. The CDR3 is CARTRGQGYYEQYF. Written as DNA, the CDR3 is TGTGCCAGGACAAGGGGACAGGGTTACTACGAGCAGTACTTC.

The chain couples TRBV6-5 to TRBJ1-2; D remains unclear. Germline CDR1 MNHEY, CDR2 SVGAGI. The germline V and J ends were trimmed by 0 bases and 4 bases, with 9 bases remaining between them. The CDR3 is 14 residues long. This CDR3 reads CASSYSVEAYGYTF. CDR3 DNA sequence: TGTGCCAGCAGTTACTCGGTAGAGGCCTATGGCTACACCTTC.

The chain joins TRBV4-1 to TRBJ2-2, with 11 bases matching TRBD2. Unmatched junction bases numbered 5, after V lost 1 base and J lost 7 bases. The germline CDR1 and CDR2 sequences are MGHRA and YSYEKL. The CDR3 spans 16 residues. In nucleotides, the CDR3 is TGCGCCAGCAGCCAAGTACTAGCGGGAGCATTCGGGGAGCTGTTTTTT. This gives the protein CASSQVLAGAFGELFF.

This chain joins TRBV29-1 and TRBJ2-4, with TRBD2 matching 7 bases. The CDR3 spans 14 residues. CDR1 and CDR2 (germline): SQVTM, ANQGSEA. J lost 7 bases, V lost 1 base, and 7 bases had no gene match. The CDR3 protein is CSVEVGLVGNIQYF. CDR3 coding DNA: TGCAGCGTTGAAGTCGGACTAGTGGGTAACATTCAGTACTTC.

V and J are TRBV10-1 and TRBJ1-2; D not certain. The CDR3 has 13 residues. Trimming removed 0 bases from V and 3 bases from J, with 5 bases in between. The germline V gene encodes CDR1 WNHNN and CDR2 SYGVQD (reference sequence). The CDR3 DNA is TGCGCCAGCAGTGAGTCCACAGACTATGGCTACACCTTC. Translating it yields CASSESTDYGYTF.

The chain couples TRBV7-9 to TRBJ1-1; D ambiguous. Germline CDR1 reads SEHNR; CDR2 reads FQNEAQ (reference sequence). Trimming took 5 bases from V and 0 from J, leaving 13 bases between them. CDR3 length: 15 residues. CDR3 bases: TGTGCCAGCAGCGCCAGACGGGAATTGAACACTGAAGCTTTCTTT. Translation: CASSARRELNTEAFF.

The rearrangement uses TRBV6-5 and TRBJ1-1, with D possibly matching TRBD1 (6 bases). This CDR3 region has 15 residues. The V gene lost 0 bases and the J gene lost 3 bases, with 11 bases spanning the gap. The V gene's germline CDR1 is MNHEY and CDR2 SVGAGI. CDR3 loop: CASSYSRGAHTEAFF. In nucleotides, the CDR3 is TGTGCCAGCAGTTACTCACGGGGGGCTCACACTGAAGCTTTCTTT.

This chain joins TRBV21-1 and TRBJ1-5. TRBV21-1 is classified as a pseudogene. The CDR3 length is 14 residues. The chain's CDR3 is CASRPGRSNQPQHF. In DNA, the CDR3 is TGTGCCAGCAGACCCGGGAGAAGCAATCAGCCCCAGCATTTT.

This sequence joins TRBV19 and TRBJ2-1, with a tentative D call TRBD2 (6 bases). Per germline, CDR1 LNHDA and CDR2 SQIVND (reference sequence). The V end was cut by 3 bases, the J end by 8 bases, with 17 bases between. CDR3 length: 15 residues. CDR3 nucleotide sequence: TGTGCCAGTAGTATGAGTATACGGGACTTAGATGAGCAGTTCTTC. Protein: CASSMSIRDLDEQFF.

The rearrangement links TRBV25-1 to TRBJ1-2, with 7 nucleotides matching TRBD1. CDR3 length: 13 residues. CDR1 is MGHDK, CDR2 SYGVNS, per germline. The trim removed 8 bases at V and 8 bases at J, leaving 11 bases unmatched. CDR3 amino acids: CASCTTGAGGYTF. CDR3 nucleotides: TGTGCCAGCTGCACAACAGGGGCGGGGGGCTACACCTTC.

To note about this clone: Relative to the germline gene, one junction end is altered; a read error may explain this. The chain links TRBV20-1 to TRBJ1-2; 11 positions match TRBD1. The CDR3 loop spans 9 amino acids. Germline loops: CDR1 DFQATT, CDR2 SNEGSKA (reference sequence). The DNA of the CDR3 is TGCAGTGCTAGGGACAGGGGGCTCTTC. Amino acid sequence: CSARDRGLF.

The chain recombines TRBV5-1 with TRBJ2-1; 14 nucleotides match TRBD2. CDR3 length: 16 amino acids. Trimming at V came to 4 bases and at J to 9 bases, leaving 9 bases not matched to a gene. The germline gives CDR1 SGHRS, CDR2 YFSETQ. CDR3 region: CASSPNGLAGGIEQFF. CDR3 coding DNA: TGCGCCAGCAGCCCAAACGGACTAGCGGGAGGTATTGAGCAGTTCTTC.

The rearrangement uses TRBV6-1 and TRBJ2-3; D tentatively fits TRBD1 or TRBD2 (5 bases each). The V gene lost 3 bases and the J gene lost 5 bases, with 15 bases spanning the gap. The germline gives CDR1 MNHNS, CDR2 SASEGT. CDR3 length: 15 amino acids. The CDR3 region has the DNA TGTGCCAGCAGTGATCGTGAGGGGCGAGGAGATACGCAGTATTTT. It encodes CASSDREGRGDTQYF.

The gene calls are TRBV11-2 and TRBJ1-2; a weak D match, TRBD1 (5 bases). Trimming took 5 bases from V and 4 from J, leaving 14 bases between them. This CDR3 spans 14 amino acids. CDR1 and CDR2 from the germline V gene are SGHAT and FQNNGV. The CDR3 here is CASSQGGEGYGYTF. The CDR3 DNA sequence: TGTGCCAGCAGCCAAGGAGGGGAAGGCTATGGCTACACCTTC.

V is TRBV2 and J is TRBJ1-6; D gene uncertain. This CDR3 is 16 amino acids long. Trimming removed 1 base at V and 8 bases at J, with 15 bases between. The germline CDR1 and CDR2 sequences are SNHLY and FYNNEI. The CDR3 region has the DNA TGTGCCAGCAGTGAAGGGGAAGGGAGGATTGATTCACCCCTCCACTTT. This translates into CASSEGEGRIDSPLHF.

The rearrangement links TRBV9 to TRBJ2-7; D unclear. The V gene's germline CDR1 is SGDLS and CDR2 YYNGEE. Trimming took off 0 bases at V and 5 bases at J, with 15 bases between the two ends. CDR3 size: 15 residues. CDR3 in amino acids: CASSVGVMGSHEQYF. The CDR3 bases are TGTGCCAGCAGCGTAGGTGTGATGGGAAGCCACGAGCAGTACTTC.

The CDR3 nucleotides read TGTGCCAGCGAAGGGGGGGTATATGGTCAGCCCCAGCATTTT. Protein sequence: CASEGGVYGQPQHF. The chain joins TRBV2 to TRBJ1-5; tentative D call: TRBD1 (6 bases). CDR3 length: 14 residues. V shed 8 bases and J shed 6 bases, with 17 bases lying between them. CDR1 is SNHLY, CDR2 FYNNEI, per germline.

This sequence joins TRBV7-9 and TRBJ1-4; D is uncertain. The CDR3 covers 14 residues. Trimming shortened V by 4 bases and J by 6 bases, and 12 bases separated the two germline ends. The germline V gene encodes CDR1 SEHNR and CDR2 FQNEAQ (reference sequence). DNA of the CDR3: TGTGCCAGCAGCTATAGGGCCGTGGATGAAAAACTGTTTTTT. This gives the protein CASSYRAVDEKLFF.

The chain couples TRBV9 to TRBJ2-7; D unclear. Trimming took 3 bases from V and 3 from J, leaving 13 bases between them. CDR3 length: 14 amino acids. Germline V gene lookup returns CDR1 SGDLS and CDR2 YYNGEE. The CDR3 sequence is CASSASDVNYEQYF. DNA of the CDR3: TGTGCCAGCAGCGCAAGCGACGTGAACTACGAGCAGTACTTC.

The chain links TRBV11-2 to TRBJ2-1; D is ambiguous. CDR3 length: 14 residues. Trimming shortened V by 1 base and J by 9 bases, and 13 bases separated the two germline ends. Germline V gene lookup returns CDR1 SGHAT and CDR2 FQNNGV. The DNA of the CDR3 is TGTGCCAGCAGCTTAGCGGTTGGGTCGGCTGAGCAGTTCTTC. It codes for CASSLAVGSAEQFF.

The chain uses TRBV13 and TRBJ2-1, with TRBD2 matching over 12 bases. The CDR3 runs to 15 residues. Trimming at V came to 4 bases and at J to 6 bases, leaving 4 bases not matched to a gene. CDR1 PRHDT and CDR2 FYEKMQ come from the germline V gene (reference sequence). CDR3 amino acids: CASSSSGRASNEQFF. Written as DNA, the CDR3 is TGTGCCAGCAGCTCTAGCGGGAGGGCAAGCAATGAGCAGTTCTTC. Complete variable domain (other parts from reference TRBV13 and TRBJ2-1): AAGVIQSPRHLIKEKRETATLKCYPIPRHDTVYWYQQGPGQDPQFLISFYEKMQSDKGSIPDRFSAQQFSDYHSELNMSSLELGDSALYFCASSSSGRASNEQFFGPGTRLTVL.

This chain joins TRBV5-1 and TRBJ2-2, with D tentatively TRBD1 (5 bases). This CDR3 contains 14 residues. Deletions cut 4 bases from V and 4 bases from J, with 11 bases between. Germline lookup yields CDR1 SGHRS and CDR2 YFSETQ. This chain's CDR3 is CASSPTDLTGELFF. The CDR3 bases are TGCGCCAGCAGCCCGACAGATCTCACCGGGGAGCTGTTTTTT.

This clone has only a few counts. The chain employs TRBV7-9 and TRBJ2-2; D gene unclear. Trimming took 1 base from V and 7 from J, leaving 1 base between them. Germline assignment: CDR1 SEHNR and CDR2 FQNEAQ (reference sequence). The CDR3 has 11 residues. The chain's CDR3 is CASSLDGELFF. For the CDR3, the DNA is TGTGCCAGCAGCTTAGACGGGGAGCTGTTTTTT.